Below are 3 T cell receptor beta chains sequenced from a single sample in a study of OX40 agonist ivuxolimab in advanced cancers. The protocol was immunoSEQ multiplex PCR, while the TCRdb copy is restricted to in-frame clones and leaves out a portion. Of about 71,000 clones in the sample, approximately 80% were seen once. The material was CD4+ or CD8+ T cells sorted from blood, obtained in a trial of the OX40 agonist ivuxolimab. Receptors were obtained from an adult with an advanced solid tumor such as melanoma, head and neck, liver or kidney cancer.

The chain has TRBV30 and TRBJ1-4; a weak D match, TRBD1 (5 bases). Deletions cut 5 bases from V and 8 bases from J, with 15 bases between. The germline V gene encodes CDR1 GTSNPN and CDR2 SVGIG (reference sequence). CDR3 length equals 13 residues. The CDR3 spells CAWSHSQGEKLFF. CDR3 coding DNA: TGTGCCTGGTCTCACAGTCAGGGCGAAAAACTGTTTTTT.

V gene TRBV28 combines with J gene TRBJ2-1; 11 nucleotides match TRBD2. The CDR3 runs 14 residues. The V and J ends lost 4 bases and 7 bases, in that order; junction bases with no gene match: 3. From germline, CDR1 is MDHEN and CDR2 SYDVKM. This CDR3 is CASSSPSGRNEQFF. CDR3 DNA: TGTGCCAGCAGTTCGCCTAGCGGGAGGAATGAGCAGTTCTTC.

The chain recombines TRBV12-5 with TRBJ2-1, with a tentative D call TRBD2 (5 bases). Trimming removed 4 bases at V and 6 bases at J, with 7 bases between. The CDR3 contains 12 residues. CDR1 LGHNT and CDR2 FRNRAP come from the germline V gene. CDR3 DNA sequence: TGTGCTAGTGGTTCACGGGGCAATGAGCAGTTCTTC. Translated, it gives CASGSRGNEQFF.